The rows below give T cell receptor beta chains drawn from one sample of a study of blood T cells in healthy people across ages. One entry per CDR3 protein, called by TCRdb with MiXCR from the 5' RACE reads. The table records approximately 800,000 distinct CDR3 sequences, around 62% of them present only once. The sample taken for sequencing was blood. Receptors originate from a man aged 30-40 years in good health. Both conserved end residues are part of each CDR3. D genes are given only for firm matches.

CASSQVFSGGAVDTQYF TRBJ2-3 17 TRBV4-2 TRBD2
CSVALTGEQYF TRBJ2-7 11 TRBV29-1 NA
CASSLASTREQYF TRBJ2-7 13 TRBV7-8 NA
CASSQDRENEQYF NA 13 TRBV4-2 NA
CSAVSGGAYNEQFF TRBJ2-1 14 TRBV20-1 TRBD2
CASTKGLNSYEQYF TRBJ2-7 14 TRBV2 NA
CSVELAGSGNEQFF TRBJ2-1 14 TRBV29-1 NA
CASSHSPGQGILETQYF TRBJ2-5 17 TRBV14 TRBD1
CASSLTRGAYEQYF TRBJ2-7 14 TRBV5-1 TRBD2
CASDQASRETQYF TRBJ2-5 13 TRBV28 NA
CASSWNRGQYEQFF TRBJ2-1 14 TRBV11-2 NA
CSARGSSGRGVLGTGELFF TRBJ2-2 19 TRBV20-1 NA
CASTTSRRGAPSYEQYF TRBJ2-7 17 TRBV11-1 NA
CASSTGQGNQETQYF TRBJ2-5 15 TRBV11-2 TRBD1
CASSRTGGFETQYF TRBJ2-5 14 TRBV6-2/TRBV6-3 TRBD1
CSVAGDSLSYEQYF TRBJ2-7 14 TRBV29-1 NA
CSARDRTGGGHEQFF TRBJ2-1 15 TRBV20-1 TRBD1